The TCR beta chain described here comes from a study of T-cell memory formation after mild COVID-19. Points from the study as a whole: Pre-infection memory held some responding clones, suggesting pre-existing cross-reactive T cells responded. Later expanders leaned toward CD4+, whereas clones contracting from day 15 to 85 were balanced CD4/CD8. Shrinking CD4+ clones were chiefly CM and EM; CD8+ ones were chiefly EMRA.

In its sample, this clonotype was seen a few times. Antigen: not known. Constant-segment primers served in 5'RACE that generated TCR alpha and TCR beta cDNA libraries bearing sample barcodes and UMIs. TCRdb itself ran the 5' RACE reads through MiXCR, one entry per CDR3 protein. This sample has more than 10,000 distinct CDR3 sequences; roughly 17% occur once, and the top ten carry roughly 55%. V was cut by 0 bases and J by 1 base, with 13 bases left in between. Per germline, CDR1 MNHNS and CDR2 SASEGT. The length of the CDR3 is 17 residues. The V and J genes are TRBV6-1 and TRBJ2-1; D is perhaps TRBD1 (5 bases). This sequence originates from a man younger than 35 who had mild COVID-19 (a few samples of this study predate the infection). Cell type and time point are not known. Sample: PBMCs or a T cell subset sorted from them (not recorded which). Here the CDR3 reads CASSEAWSQGSYNEQFF. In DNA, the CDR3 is TGTGCCAGCAGTGAAGCGTGGAGCCAGGGATCCTACAATGAGCAGTTCTTC.